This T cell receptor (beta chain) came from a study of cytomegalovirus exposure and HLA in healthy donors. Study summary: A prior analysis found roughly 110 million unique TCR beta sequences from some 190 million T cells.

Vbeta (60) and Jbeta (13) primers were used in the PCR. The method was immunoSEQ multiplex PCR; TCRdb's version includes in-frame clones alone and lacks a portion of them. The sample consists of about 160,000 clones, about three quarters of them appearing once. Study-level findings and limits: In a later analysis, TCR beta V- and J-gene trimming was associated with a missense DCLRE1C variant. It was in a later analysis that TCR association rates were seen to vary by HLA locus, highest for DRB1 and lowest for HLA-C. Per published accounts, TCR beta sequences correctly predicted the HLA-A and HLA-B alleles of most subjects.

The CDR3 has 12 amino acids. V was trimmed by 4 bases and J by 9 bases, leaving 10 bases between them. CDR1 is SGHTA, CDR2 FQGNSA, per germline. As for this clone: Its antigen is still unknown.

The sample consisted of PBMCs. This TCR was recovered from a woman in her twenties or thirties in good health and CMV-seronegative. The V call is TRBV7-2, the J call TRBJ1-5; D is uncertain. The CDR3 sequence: CASSSEIRPQHF. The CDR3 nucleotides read TGTGCCAGCAGCTCCGAAATCAGGCCCCAGCATTTT.